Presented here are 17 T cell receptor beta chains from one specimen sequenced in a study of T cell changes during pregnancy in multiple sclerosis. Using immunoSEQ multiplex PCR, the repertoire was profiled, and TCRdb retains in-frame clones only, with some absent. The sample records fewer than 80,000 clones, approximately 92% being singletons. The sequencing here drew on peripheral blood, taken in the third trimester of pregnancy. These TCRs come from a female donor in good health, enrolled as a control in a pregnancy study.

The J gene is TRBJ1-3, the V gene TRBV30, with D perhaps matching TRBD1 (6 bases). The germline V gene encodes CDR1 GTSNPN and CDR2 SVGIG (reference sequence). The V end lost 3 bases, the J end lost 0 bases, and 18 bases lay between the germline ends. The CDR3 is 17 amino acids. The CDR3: CAWRVGTPNFSGNTIYF. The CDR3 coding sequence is TGTGCCTGGAGGGTCGGGACACCGAACTTCTCTGGAAACACCATATATTTT.

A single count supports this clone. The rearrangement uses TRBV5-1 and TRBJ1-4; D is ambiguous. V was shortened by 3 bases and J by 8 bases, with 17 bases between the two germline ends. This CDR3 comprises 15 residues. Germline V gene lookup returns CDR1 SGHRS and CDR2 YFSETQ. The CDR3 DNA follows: TGCGCCAGCAGCTCGAATGCCGGGAGCGACGAAAAACTGTTTTTT. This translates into CASSSNAGSDEKLFF.

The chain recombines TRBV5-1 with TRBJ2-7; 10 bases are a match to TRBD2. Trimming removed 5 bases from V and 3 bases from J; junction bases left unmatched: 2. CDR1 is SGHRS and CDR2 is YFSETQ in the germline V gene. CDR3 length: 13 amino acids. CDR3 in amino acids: CASRTSGNYEQYF. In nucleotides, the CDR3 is TGCGCCAGCAGAACTAGCGGGAACTACGAGCAGTACTTC.

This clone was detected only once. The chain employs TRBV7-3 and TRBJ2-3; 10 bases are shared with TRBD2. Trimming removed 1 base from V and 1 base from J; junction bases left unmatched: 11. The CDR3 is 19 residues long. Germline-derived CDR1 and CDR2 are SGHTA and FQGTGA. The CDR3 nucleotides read TGTGCCAGCAGCTTAATCCCGCTTAGGGGGACTAGCGGCACAGATACGCAGTATTTT. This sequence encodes CASSLIPLRGTSGTDTQYF.

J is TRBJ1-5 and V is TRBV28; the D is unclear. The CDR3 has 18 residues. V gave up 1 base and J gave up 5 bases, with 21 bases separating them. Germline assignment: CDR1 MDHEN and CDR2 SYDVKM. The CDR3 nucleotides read TGTGCCAGCAGTTTATCTCCCCTGTTTAGGCTAGCGGATCAGCCCCAGCATTTT. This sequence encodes CASSLSPLFRLADQPQHF.

CDR3 nucleotides: TGTGCCAGCAGCCAGGGACAGTCCTTTCCCCCCACTACACCCCTCCACTTT. Translation: CASSQGQSFPPTTPLHF. The chain is built from TRBV4-2 and TRBJ1-6, with 7 bases aligning to TRBD1. V lost 3 bases and J lost 11; bases outside the gene matches: 16. This CDR3 region has 17 residues. The germline V gene has CDR1 LGHNA and CDR2 YNFKEQ.

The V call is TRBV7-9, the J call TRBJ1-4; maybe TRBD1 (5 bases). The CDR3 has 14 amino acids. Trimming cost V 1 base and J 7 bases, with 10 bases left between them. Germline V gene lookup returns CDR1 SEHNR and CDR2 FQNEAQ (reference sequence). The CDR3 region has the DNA TGTGCCAGCAGCTTAGTGTCCAGGGCTGAAAAACTGTTTTTT. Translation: CASSLVSRAEKLFF.

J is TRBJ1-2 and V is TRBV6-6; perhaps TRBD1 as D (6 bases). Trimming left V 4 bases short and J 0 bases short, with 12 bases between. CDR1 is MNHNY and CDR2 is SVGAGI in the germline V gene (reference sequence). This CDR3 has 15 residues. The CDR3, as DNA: TGTGCCAGCAGTTCTAAGGGGGTTCCTAACTATGGCTACACCTTC. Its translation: CASSSKGVPNYGYTF.

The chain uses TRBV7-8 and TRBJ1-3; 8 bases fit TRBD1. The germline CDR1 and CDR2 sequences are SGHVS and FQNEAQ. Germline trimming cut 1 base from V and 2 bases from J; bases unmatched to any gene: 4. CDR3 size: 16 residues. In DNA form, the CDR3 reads TGTGCCAGCAGCTTAGGTCTACAGGGGGCTGGAAACACCATATATTTT. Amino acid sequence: CASSLGLQGAGNTIYF.

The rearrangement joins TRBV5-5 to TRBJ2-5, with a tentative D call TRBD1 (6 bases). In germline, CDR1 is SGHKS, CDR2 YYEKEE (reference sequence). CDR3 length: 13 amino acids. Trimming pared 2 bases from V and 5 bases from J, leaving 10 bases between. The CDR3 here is CASSFAGEETQYF. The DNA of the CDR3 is TGTGCCAGCAGCTTCGCAGGGGAGGAGACCCAGTACTTC. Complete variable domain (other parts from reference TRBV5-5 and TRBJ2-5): DAGVTQSPTHLIKTRGQQVTLRCSPISGHKSVSWYQQVLGQGPQFIFQYYEKEERGRGNFPDRFSARQFPNYSSELNVNALLLGDSALYLCASSFAGEETQYFGPGTRLLVL.

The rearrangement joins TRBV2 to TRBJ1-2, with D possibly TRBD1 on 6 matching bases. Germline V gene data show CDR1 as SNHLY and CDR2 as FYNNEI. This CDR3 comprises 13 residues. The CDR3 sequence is CADTGRPNYGYTF. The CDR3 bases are TGTGCAGACACAGGGCGCCCTAACTATGGCTACACCTTC.

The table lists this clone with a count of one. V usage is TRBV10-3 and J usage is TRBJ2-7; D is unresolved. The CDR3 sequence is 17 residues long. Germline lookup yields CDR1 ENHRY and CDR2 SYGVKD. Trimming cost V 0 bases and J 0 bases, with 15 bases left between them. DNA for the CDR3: TGTGCCATCAGTGAGTCGTCCTTTGTCGCGCGCTCCTACGAGCAGTACTTC. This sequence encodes CAISESSFVARSYEQYF.

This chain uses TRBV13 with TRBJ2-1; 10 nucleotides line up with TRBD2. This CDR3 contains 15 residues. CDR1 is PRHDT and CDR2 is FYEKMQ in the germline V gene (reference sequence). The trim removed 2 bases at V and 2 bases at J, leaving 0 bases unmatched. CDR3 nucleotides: TGTGCCAGCAGCTTAACTAGCGGGACCTACAATGAGCAGTTCTTC. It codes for CASSLTSGTYNEQFF.

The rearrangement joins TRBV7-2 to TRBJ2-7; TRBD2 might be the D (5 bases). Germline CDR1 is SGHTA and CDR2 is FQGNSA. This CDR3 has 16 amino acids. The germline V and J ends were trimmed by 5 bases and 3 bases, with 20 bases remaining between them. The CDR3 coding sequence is TGTGCCAGCAGCCTTAGCGAGGGATCAGGATTCTACGAGCAGTACTTC. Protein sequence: CASSLSEGSGFYEQYF.

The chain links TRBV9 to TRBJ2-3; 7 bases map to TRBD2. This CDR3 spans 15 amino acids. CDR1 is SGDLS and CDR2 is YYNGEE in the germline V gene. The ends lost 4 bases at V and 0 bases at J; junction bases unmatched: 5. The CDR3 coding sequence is TGTGCCAGCAGCCCTAGCGGATTTAGCACAGATACGCAGTATTTT. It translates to CASSPSGFSTDTQYF.

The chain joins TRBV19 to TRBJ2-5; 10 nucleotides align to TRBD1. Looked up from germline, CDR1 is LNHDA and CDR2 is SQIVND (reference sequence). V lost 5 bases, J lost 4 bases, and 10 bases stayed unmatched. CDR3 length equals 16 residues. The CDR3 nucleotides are TGTGCCAGTAGTTGGATGGGACAGGGGCTCTCAGAGACCCAGTACTTC. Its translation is CASSWMGQGLSETQYF.

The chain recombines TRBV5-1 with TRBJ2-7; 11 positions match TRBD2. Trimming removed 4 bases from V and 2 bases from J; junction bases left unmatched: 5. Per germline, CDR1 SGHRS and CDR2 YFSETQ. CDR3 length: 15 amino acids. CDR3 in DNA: TGCGCCAGCAGCCCGACTAGCGGGAATACCTACGAGCAGTACTTC. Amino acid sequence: CASSPTSGNTYEQYF.